The 13 T cell receptor beta chains below all came from one sample that was sequenced in a study of blood T cell repertoires in COVID-19. Some clones are missing from TCRdb's copy, which holds only in-frame ones; the method was immunoSEQ multiplex PCR. There are under 300,000 clones in the sample; roughly 85% occur only once, and under 7% lies in the top ten. The specimen sequenced was PBMCs or T cells enriched from blood (not recorded which). These receptors came from a woman aged 45-65 years who had been exposed to COVID-19.

As for this clone: This likely comes from a read error, as the CDR3 has no conserved phenylalanine or tryptophan at its end. The DNA is omitted, as the CDR3 cannot be located on it reliably, and the CDR3 follows TCRdb's listing. V is TRBV21-1 and J is TRBJ1-4; no DNA check was done on the table's D call, TRBD1. TRBV21-1 counts as a pseudogene. The CDR3 length equals 13 residues, ends included. This chain's CDR3 is CASSKEEKQGYFG.

The CDR3 DNA reads TGTGCCAGCAGGGGACTAGCGGGGGTACATACGCAGTATTTT. It is translated as CASRGLAGVHTQYF. The rearrangement uses TRBV27 and TRBJ2-3; 14 nucleotides line up with TRBD2. The V gene end was trimmed by 6 bases and the J gene end by 7 bases; junction bases not matched to a gene: 3. The CDR3 covers 14 residues. Germline CDR1 is MNHEY and CDR2 is SMNVEV (reference sequence).

As to this clone: The germline gene is not matched at one end of the junction; a read error may be the cause. DNA for the CDR3: TGTGCCACCAGCAGAGATCTGGGGGCGGGGGATACGCGGTATTTT. The encoded protein is CATSRDLGAGDTRYF. The chain has TRBV15 and TRBJ2-3; possible D gene TRBD2, 7 bases. CDR1 is LNHNV, CDR2 YYDKDF, per germline (reference sequence). The CDR3 sequence is 15 residues long. Using reference TRBV15 and TRBJ2-3 for the parts outside the CDR3, the full variable domain is DAMVIQNPRYQVTQFGKPVTLSCSQTLNHNVMYWYQQKSSQAPKLLFHYYDKDFNNEADTPDNFQSRRPNTSFCFLDIRSPGLGDTAMYLCATSRDLGAGDTRYFGPGTRLTVL.

The V gene is TRBV9, the J gene TRBJ1-1; the match to TRBD1 covers 8 bases. Per the germline V gene, CDR1 is SGDLS and CDR2 is YYNGEE. The CDR3 is 16 residues long. The junction had 8 bases not matched to a gene; V was cut back by 4 bases and J by 0 bases. The CDR3 DNA follows: TGTGCCAGCAGCCGTAGAGGGGACAGGCTGAACACTGAAGCTTTCTTT. Protein: CASSRRGDRLNTEAFF.

The genes are TRBV5-1 and TRBJ1-2, with TRBD1 matching over 7 bases. J was trimmed by 7 bases and V by 3 bases; bases with no gene match: 12. Germline CDR1 and CDR2: SGHRS and YFSETQ. The CDR3 spans 15 residues. In DNA, the CDR3 is TGCGCCAGCAGCTCCGGTGGTGACAGGGCTGGTGGCTACACCTTC. Its protein is CASSSGGDRAGGYTF.

This chain links TRBV5-4 with TRBJ2-7; TRBD1 aligns across 7 bases. The CDR3 runs 14 residues. The V gene end was trimmed by 4 bases and the J gene end by 4 bases; junction bases not matched to a gene: 8. Germline CDR1 and CDR2: SGHNT and YYREEE (reference sequence). The CDR3 DNA reads as TGTGCCAGCAGCCGCTCCGGGACAGATTACGAGCAGTACTTC. Translation gives CASSRSGTDYEQYF.

The chain uses TRBV4-1 and TRBJ1-2; D not certain. CDR3 length: 11 amino acids. The V gene lost 0 bases and the J gene lost 8 bases, with 4 bases spanning the gap. The germline gives CDR1 MGHRA, CDR2 YSYEKL. CDR3 nucleotides: TGCGCCAGCAGCCAAGACCTCGGCTACACCTTC. Its protein product is CASSQDLGYTF.

The chain uses TRBV7-2 and TRBJ2-5, with a possible D match to TRBD1 (7 bases). With 5 bases removed from V and 7 bases from J, the gap between germline ends came to 14 bases. Germline CDR1 and CDR2: SGHTA and FQGNSA. The CDR3 consists of 13 residues. The CDR3 spells CASSMRGRGTQYF. CDR3 nucleotide sequence: TGTGCCAGCAGCATGAGGGGGCGGGGGACCCAGTACTTC.

The rearrangement uses TRBV5-1 and TRBJ2-3; D may be TRBD1 (6 bases). This CDR3 has 16 amino acids. The germline V and J ends were trimmed by 0 bases and 1 base, with 12 bases remaining between them. The germline gives CDR1 SGHRS, CDR2 YFSETQ. CDR3: CASSLDLQGGTDTQYF. The CDR3 nucleotides are TGCGCCAGCAGCTTGGACCTACAGGGAGGCACAGATACGCAGTATTTT.

This sequence joins TRBV5-1 and TRBJ2-5; the D gene is possibly TRBD2 (6 bases). The CDR3 has 13 amino acids. Germline values: CDR1 SGHRS, CDR2 YFSETQ. The germline V and J ends were trimmed by 5 bases and 5 bases, with 13 bases remaining between them. The DNA of the CDR3 is TGCGCCAGCAGACTGGGGACTCTGGAGACCCAGTACTTC. Translated: CASRLGTLETQYF.

The chain employs TRBV3-1 (or the pseudogene TRBV3-2) and TRBJ1-2, with D possibly matching TRBD1 (5 bases). V was trimmed by 7 bases and J by 7 bases, leaving 16 bases between them. The CDR3 loop spans 13 amino acids. CDR1 is LGHDT and CDR2 is YNNKEL in the germline V gene (reference sequence). CDR3 sequence reads: CASTAGQGGGYTF. The DNA of the CDR3 is TGTGCCAGCACTGCCGGGCAGGGCGGTGGCTACACCTTC.

V usage is TRBV4-2 and J usage is TRBJ1-6, with TRBD1 matching over 9 bases. The CDR3 sequence is 16 residues long. In germline, CDR1 is LGHNA, CDR2 YNFKEQ. V dropped 3 bases and J dropped 9; count of bases not matched to a gene: 9. The CDR3 DNA follows: TGTGCCAGCAGCCATGAGAAGGGACAGGGTGTTTCACCCCTCCACTTT. This encodes CASSHEKGQGVSPLHF.

This clone came up a few times. The rearrangement joins TRBV5-1 to TRBJ1-1; 8 bases map to TRBD1. Looked up from germline, CDR1 is SGHRS and CDR2 is YFSETQ. This CDR3 is built from 15 residues. Unmatched junction bases numbered 12, after V lost 7 bases and J lost 4 bases. The CDR3 DNA follows: TGCGCCAGCTCTCGACCAGGACAGGGCCCCACTGAAGCTTTCTTT. Its protein is CASSRPGQGPTEAFF.